This T cell receptor (beta chain) was identified in a study of blood T cell repertoires in COVID-19. V was clipped by 4 bases and J by 6 bases; unmatched bases: 9. The CDR3 covers 15 residues. Germline V CDR1 and CDR2: SGHAT, FQNNGV. The authors' processing: By means of reference gene primer amplification, nucleated cell counts were estimated. Profiling relied on immunoSEQ multiplex PCR, and the TCRdb table lists in-frame clones only, not all of them. V and J calls and clone size are copied from that table; D and trimming were computed from the DNA. The sample shows about 30,000 clones, 81% of them seen only once.

The TCR was taken from a man between 65 and 85 years old with COVID-19, enrolled during active disease. V and J are TRBV11-2 and TRBJ1-5; 7 bases are shared with TRBD1. Sequenced input: peripheral blood. The CDR3 DNA follows: TGTGCCAGCAGCTCCCTGACAGGGATGGGTCAGCCCCAGCATTTT. Translation gives CASSSLTGMGQPQHF. The entire variable domain, with the rest obtained from reference TRBV11-2 and TRBJ1-5, is as follows: EAGVAQSPRYKIIEKRQSVAFWCNPISGHATLYWYQQILGQGPKLLIQFQNNGVVDDSQLPKDRFSAERLKGVDSTLKIQPAKLEDSAVYLCASSSLTGMGQPQHFGDGTRLSIL.